The rows below give T cell receptor beta chains drawn from one sample of a study of CD8 T cells in Susac syndrome. MiXCR, run by TCRdb on the immunoSEQ multiplex PCR reads, gives a single entry per CDR3 protein. Of 250,000 to 350,000 distinct CDR3 sequences listed, about 90% are singletons. Sequencing was done on a sample of CD4+ T cells from PBMCs. These TCRs come from a human donor with multiple sclerosis. CDR3s include the opening cysteine and the closing phenylalanine or tryptophan. The order of the fields is CDR3 protein, CDR3 DNA, V gene, D gene, J gene, clone size. The D gene is left open where the match is weak. Expanded clones are given a class, and other clones once, few, many or no size at all.

CASSSPAKGLGTEAFF,TGTGCCAGCAGCTCTCCGGCTAAGGGACTTGGCACTGAAGCTTTCTTT,TRBV5-8,-,TRBJ1-1,-
CASSEWRNTGNTIYF,TGTGCCAGCAGTGAGTGGAGGAATACTGGAAACACCATATATTTT,TRBV6-2/TRBV6-3,-,TRBJ1-3,-
CASSRRGAGGGDEQFF,TGTGCCAGCAGCCGGAGGGGGGCGGGAGGTGGCGATGAGCAGTTCTTC,TRBV7-6,TRBD2,TRBJ2-1,-
CASSIAHGSRDMNTEAFF,TGCGCCAGCAGCATAGCCCACGGGTCTAGGGATATGAACACTGAAGCTTTCTTT,TRBV5-1,-,TRBJ1-1,-
CASSYTSSGGQETQYF,TGTGCCAGCAGCTATACATCTAGCGGGGGACAAGAGACCCAGTACTTC,TRBV11-2,TRBD2,TRBJ2-5,-
CASSWTVNTGELFF,TGTGCCAGTAGTTGGACGGTGAACACCGGGGAGCTGTTTTTT,TRBV19,-,TRBJ2-2,-
CASSPSQADYEQYF,TGTGCCAGCTCACCATCGCAGGCCGACTACGAGCAGTACTTC,TRBV18,-,TRBJ2-7,-
CASSVSLGETQYF,TGTGCCAGTAGTGTGTCCCTGGGAGAGACCCAGTACTTC,TRBV19,-,TRBJ2-5,-
CASISVRGGNEQFF,TGTGCCAGCATTTCGGTCAGGGGAGGCAATGAGCAGTTCTTC,TRBV2,-,TRBJ2-1,-
CSARTRARTEAFF,TGCAGTGCGCGGACCAGGGCGAGGACTGAAGCTTTCTTT,TRBV20-1,-,TRBJ1-1,-
CASSPRGGGTDTQYF,TGTGCCAGCAGTCCTCGGGGGGGAGGCACAGATACGCAGTATTTT,TRBV12-3/TRBV12-4,TRBD2,TRBJ2-3,-
CAWSVSPRSYEQYF,TGTGCCTGGAGTGTTTCGCCTAGATCCTACGAGCAGTACTTC,TRBV30,-,TRBJ2-7,-
CASSSNSVTEAFF,TGTGCCAGCAGTTCTAACTCGGTCACTGAAGCTTTCTTT,TRBV12-3/TRBV12-4,-,TRBJ1-1,once
CASSLDPGSPLHF,TGTGCCAGCAGCTTAGATCCCGGTTCACCCCTCCACTTT,TRBV11-3,-,TRBJ1-6,-
CASSFRDRGPHEQYF,TGCGCCAGCAGCTTCCGGGACAGGGGTCCCCACGAGCAGTACTTC,TRBV5-1,TRBD1,TRBJ2-7,-
CASAGPGNTQYF,TGTGCCAGCGCCGGACCGGGGAATACGCAGTATTTT,TRBV12-3/TRBV12-4,-,TRBJ2-3,-
CATRASSGNTIYF,TGTGCCACTCGTGCGAGCTCTGGAAACACCATATATTTT,TRBV19,-,TRBJ1-3,-
CASSRPNQPQHF,TGTGCCAGTAGTAGGCCTAATCAGCCCCAGCATTTT,TRBV19,-,TRBJ1-5,-
CATSDPTISTDTQYF,TGTGCCACCAGTGACCCGACCATTAGCACAGATACGCAGTATTTT,TRBV24-1,-,TRBJ2-3,-
CAISASPPDRARETQYF,TGTGCCATCAGCGCGTCTCCCCCGGACAGAGCTAGAGAGACCCAGTACTTC,TRBV10-3,-,TRBJ2-5,-
CSASKGNYEQYF,TGCAGTGCTAGTAAGGGGAACTACGAGCAGTACTTC,TRBV20-1,-,TRBJ2-7,-
CASSSIGRAGGYTF,TGTGCCAGCAGTTCCATTGGGAGGGCGGGGGGCTACACCTTC,TRBV12-3/TRBV12-4,-,TRBJ1-2,-
CASSMGGIRLFQPQHF,TGTGCCAGTAGTATGGGCGGGATCCGCTTGTTTCAGCCCCAGCATTTT,TRBV19,-,TRBJ1-5,-
CASSLTGQAGTEAFF,TGTGCCAGCAGCCTCACCGGACAGGCGGGCACTGAAGCTTTCTTT,TRBV14,TRBD1,TRBJ1-1,once
CASSRAGRSGEQYF,TGTGCCAGCAGTCGAGCGGGAAGGTCCGGCGAGCAGTACTTC,TRBV2,TRBD2,TRBJ2-7,-
CASSPPGGLYGYTF,TGTGCCAGCAGCCCCCCGGGGGGCCTCTATGGCTACACCTTC,TRBV7-8,-,TRBJ1-2,-
CASSYGETYNQPQHF,TGTGCCAGCAGTTACGGCGAAACCTACAATCAGCCCCAGCATTTT,TRBV6-7,-,TRBJ1-5,-
CASSFGGGIEAFF,TGTGCCAGCAGTTTTGGGGGGGGGATTGAAGCTTTCTTT,TRBV12-3/TRBV12-4,-,TRBJ1-1,-
CASRVGQPTDTQYF,TGCGCCAGCAGAGTGGGACAGCCCACAGATACGCAGTATTTT,TRBV5-1,TRBD1,TRBJ2-3,-
CASSLAGNPWETQYF,TGTGCCAGCAGCTTAGCTGGGAACCCCTGGGAGACCCAGTACTTC,TRBV7-8,-,TRBJ2-5,-
CASSQGRGGGQPQHF,TGCGCCAGCAGCCAAGGAAGAGGGGGCGGTCAGCCCCAGCATTTT,TRBV4-1,TRBD1,TRBJ1-5,-
CASSQPQGAIAKNIQYF,TGCGCCAGCAGCCAACCTCAGGGGGCCATAGCCAAAAACATTCAGTACTTC,TRBV4-1,TRBD1,TRBJ2-4,-
CASSLEAGMNTEAFF,TGCGCCAGCAGCTTGGAAGCGGGGATGAACACTGAAGCTTTCTTT,TRBV5-1,-,TRBJ1-1,-
CAWSDLRGTDYGYTF,TGTGCCTGGAGCGATCTGAGGGGTACGGACTATGGCTACACCTTC,TRBV30,-,TRBJ1-2,-
CSARPIPGLAPEASYEQYF,TGCAGTGCTAGACCGATTCCGGGACTAGCGCCCGAGGCGTCCTACGAGCAGTACTTC,TRBV20-1,TRBD2,TRBJ2-7,-
CASSHSGSTINEQFF,TGCGCCAGCAGCCATAGCGGGAGCACAATTAATGAGCAGTTCTTC,TRBV7-9,TRBD2,TRBJ2-1,-
CASRGTTGYGYTF,TGTGCCAGCAGGGGGACAACAGGCTATGGCTACACCTTC,TRBV6-2/TRBV6-3,-,TRBJ1-2,-
CASSFGEDYGYTF,TGTGCCAGCAGTTTCGGGGAAGACTATGGCTACACCTTC,TRBV12-3/TRBV12-4,-,TRBJ1-2,-
CASSKGASSYNEQFF,TGTGCCAGCAGCAAGGGGGCTAGCTCCTACAATGAGCAGTTCTTC,TRBV7-2,TRBD1,TRBJ2-1,-
CAWSVSSEQYF,TGTGCCTGGAGTGTATCCAGCGAGCAGTACTTC,TRBV30,-,TRBJ2-7,-
CASSQETVVGKNTEAFF,TGCGCCAGCAGCCAGGAGACCGTAGTCGGGAAGAACACTGAAGCTTTCTTT,TRBV4-1,-,TRBJ1-1,-
CASSQGTGPLSGANVLTF,TGCGCCAGCAGCCAAGGAACAGGCCCCCTTTCTGGGGCCAACGTCCTGACTTTC,TRBV4-1,-,TRBJ2-6,-
CASSLMALAGGALLTDTQYF,TGTGCCAGCAGCTTAATGGCCCTAGCGGGAGGGGCCCTCCTCACAGATACGCAGTATTTT,TRBV7-3,TRBD2,TRBJ2-3,-
CASSPDRGPEKQYF,TGTGCCAGCAGCCCCGACAGGGGGCCTGAAAAGCAGTACTTC,TRBV14,TRBD1,TRBJ2-7,-
CAVGTYEQYF,TGTGCCGTCGGCACCTACGAGCAGTACTTC,TRBV6-5,-,TRBJ2-7,-
CASSLVKTRDTYNEQFF,TGTGCCAGCAGCTTAGTAAAAACCCGGGACACTTACAATGAGCAGTTCTTC,TRBV7-9,-,TRBJ2-1,-